The following is a TCR beta chain sequence with its context. The antigen is undetermined. The CDR3 length is 11 residues. V was pared by 8 bases and J by 5 bases, with 9 bases between. From germline, CDR1 is MNHNY and CDR2 SVGAGI (reference sequence). The data belong to a study of OX40 agonist ivuxolimab in advanced cancers. Study outcomes and limitations: Part of the nonresponder group also had normalized T-cell clonal expansion that was low. Researchers did not determine the expanded peripheral T cells' antigen specificity. CD4+ and CD8+ T cells in blood underwent clonal expansion by week 6 at 0.1 to 3.0 mg/kg.

Generated by immunoSEQ multiplex PCR, the TCRdb table keeps only in-frame clones and is missing some. The sample lists roughly 120,000 clones, approximately 89% occurring once. The V gene is TRBV6-6, the J gene TRBJ1-1, with D hard to call. The material was CD4+ or CD8+ T cells sorted from blood, obtained in a trial of the OX40 agonist ivuxolimab. This TCR was sampled from an adult with an advanced solid tumor such as melanoma, head and neck, liver or kidney cancer. The CDR3 spells CASSPGTEAFF. The DNA of the CDR3 is TGTGCCAGCTCCCCTGGGACTGAAGCTTTCTTT.